This T cell receptor (beta chain) comes out of a study of blood T cell repertoires in COVID-19. Study details: The study drew acute and convalescent COVID-19 samples from the United States, Italy and Spain. The analysed material was cDNA or gDNA that came from T cells, B-cell-depleted T cells, or PBMCs.

As originally analysed: Nucleated cell number was recorded as an estimate derived from reference gene primer amplification. Clones were read by immunoSEQ multiplex PCR, and TCRdb kept only the in-frame ones, dropping some. V, J and clone size derive from that table, while D and trimming were established from the DNA sequence. The data contain 170,000 or so clones, 70% to 90% of them singletons. CDR1 is SGDLS, CDR2 YYNGEE, per germline. V dropped 3 bases and J dropped 7 bases, with 17 bases sitting between them. This CDR3 has 16 amino acids. Sequencing was done on a sample of peripheral blood. The TCR comes from a man in his fifties or sixties with active or convalescent COVID-19. The gene calls are TRBV9 and TRBJ1-6, with D unclear. CDR3: CASSASLELKNSPLHF. The CDR3 nucleotides read TGTGCCAGCAGCGCCTCTCTGGAGTTAAAGAATTCACCCCTCCACTTT.